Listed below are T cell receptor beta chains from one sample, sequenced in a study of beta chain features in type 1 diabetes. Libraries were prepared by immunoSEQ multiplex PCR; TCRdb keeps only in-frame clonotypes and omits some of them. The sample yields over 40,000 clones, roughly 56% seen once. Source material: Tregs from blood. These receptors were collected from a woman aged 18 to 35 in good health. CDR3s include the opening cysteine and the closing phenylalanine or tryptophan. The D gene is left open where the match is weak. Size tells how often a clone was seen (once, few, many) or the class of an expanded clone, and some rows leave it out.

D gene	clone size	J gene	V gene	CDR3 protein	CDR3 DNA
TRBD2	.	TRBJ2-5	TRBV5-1	CASSLVGLAGKETQYF	TGCGCCAGCAGCTTGGTAGGCCTAGCGGGAAAAGAGACCCAGTACTTC
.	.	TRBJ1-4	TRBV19	CASKLRGSNEKLFF	TGTGCCAGCAAGTTGAGGGGGTCGAATGAAAAACTGTTTTTT
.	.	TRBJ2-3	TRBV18	CASSPGALGADTQYF	TGTGCCAGCTCACCAGGGGCTTTGGGTGCAGATACGCAGTATTTT
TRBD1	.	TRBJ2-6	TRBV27	CASSRDRGRPSGANVLTF	TGTGCCAGCAGCCGAGACAGGGGAAGGCCTTCTGGGGCCAACGTCCTGACTTTC
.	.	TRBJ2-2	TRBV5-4	CASSFRFNTGELFF	TGTGCCAGCAGCTTCCGTTTTAACACCGGGGAGCTGTTTTTT
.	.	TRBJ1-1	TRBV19	CASSIQGTEAFF	TGTGCCAGTAGTATACAGGGGACTGAAGCTTTCTTT
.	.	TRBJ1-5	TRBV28	CASRRGYSVSNQPQHF	TGTGCCAGCAGGCGAGGCTATTCCGTCAGCAATCAGCCCCAGCATTTT
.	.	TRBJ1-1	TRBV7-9	CASSLGQPSNTEAFF	TGTGCCAGCAGCTTAGGACAGCCAAGCAACACTGAAGCTTTCTTT
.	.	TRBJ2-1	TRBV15	CATSGGAAYNEQFF	TGTGCCACCAGCGGGGGGGCAGCTTACAATGAGCAGTTCTTC
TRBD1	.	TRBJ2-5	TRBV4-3	CASSLMTGTGSETQYF	TGCGCCAGCAGCCTAATGACCGGGACAGGGTCAGAGACCCAGTACTTC
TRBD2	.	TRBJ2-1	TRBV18	CASSQLGLAGDEQFF	TGTGCCAGCTCCCAACTAGGACTAGCGGGCGATGAGCAGTTCTTC
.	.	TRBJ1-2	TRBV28	CASSLTLSSGYTF	TGTGCCAGCAGTTTAACTCTTAGTTCGGGCTACACCTTC
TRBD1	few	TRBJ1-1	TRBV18	CASSPGSEDREAFF	TGTGCCAGCTCACCAGGTTCAGAGGACAGGGAAGCTTTCTTT
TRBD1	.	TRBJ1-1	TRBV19	CASGQGRTEAFF	TGTGCCAGCGGACAGGGTAGGACTGAAGCTTTCTTT
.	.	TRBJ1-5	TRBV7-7	CASSLDRNQPQHF	TGTGCTAGCAGCTTAGACAGAAATCAGCCCCAGCATTTT
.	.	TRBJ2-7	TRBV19	CASSHNLGVPYEQYF	TGTGCCAGTAGTCACAACTTGGGAGTTCCCTACGAGCAGTACTTC
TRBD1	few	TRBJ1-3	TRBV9	CASSAPGGAYGNTIYF	TGTGCCAGCAGCGCACCAGGGGGCGCATATGGAAACACCATATATTTT
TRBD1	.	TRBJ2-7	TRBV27	CASRWDRSSYEQYF	TGTGCCAGCAGGTGGGACAGGAGCTCCTACGAGCAGTACTTC
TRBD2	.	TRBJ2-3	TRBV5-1	CASSLGSGGTDTQYF	TGCGCCAGCAGCTTGGGGTCGGGAGGAACAGATACGCAGTATTTT
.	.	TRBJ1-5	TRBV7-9	CASSLAGTRDNQPQHF	TGTGCCAGCAGCTTAGCCGGGACAAGGGACAATCAGCCCCAGCATTTT
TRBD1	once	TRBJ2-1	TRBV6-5	CASSYSGTANNEQFF	TGTGCCAGCAGTTACTCCGGGACAGCGAACAATGAGCAGTTCTTC
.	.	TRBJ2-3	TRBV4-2	CASSPHRGTDTQYF	TGTGCCAGCAGCCCCCACCGGGGGACAGATACGCAGTATTTT
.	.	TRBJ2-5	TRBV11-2	CASSLVAGSETQYF	TGTGCCAGCAGCTTAGTTGCGGGATCGGAGACCCAGTACTTC
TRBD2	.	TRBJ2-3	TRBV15	CATSNYQGLAGASTDTQYF	TGTGCCACCAGCAACTACCAGGGACTAGCGGGAGCTAGCACAGATACGCAGTATTTT
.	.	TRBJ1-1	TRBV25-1	CASSEPHFSEAFF	TGTGCCAGCAGTGAGCCCCACTTCTCCGAAGCTTTCTTT
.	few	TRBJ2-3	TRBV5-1	CASSSSPPGLNSGDTQYF	TGCGCCAGCAGCTCTTCTCCCCCGGGACTCAATTCGGGAGATACGCAGTATTTT
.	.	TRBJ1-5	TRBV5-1	CASSLWGDNQPQHF	TGCGCCAGCAGCTTGTGGGGGGACAATCAGCCCCAGCATTTT
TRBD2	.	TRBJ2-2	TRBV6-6	CASSPRAGGSTGELFF	TGTGCCAGCAGTCCCCGAGCGGGGGGGTCCACCGGGGAGCTGTTTTTT
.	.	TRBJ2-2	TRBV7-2	CASSLPGGAGELFF	TGTGCCAGCAGCTTACCGGGTGGTGCCGGGGAGCTGTTTTTT
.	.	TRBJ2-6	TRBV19	CASSEQAGSGANVLTF	TGTGCCAGTAGTGAGCAGGCCGGCTCTGGGGCCAACGTCCTGACTTTC
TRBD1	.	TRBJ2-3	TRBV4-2	CASSPLGDRGRTDTQYF	TGTGCCAGCAGCCCACTTGGGGACAGGGGGCGAACAGATACGCAGTATTTT
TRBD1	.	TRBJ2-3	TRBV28	CASTLRTGTQYF	TGTGCCAGCACCTTAAGGACAGGGACGCAGTATTTT
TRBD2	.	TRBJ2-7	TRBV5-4	CASRLPGTSYNEQYF	TGTGCCAGCAGGTTACCCGGGACTAGCTACAACGAGCAGTACTTC
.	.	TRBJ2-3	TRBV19	CASGLTHTDTQYF	TGTGCCAGCGGACTAACCCACACAGATACGCAGTATTTT
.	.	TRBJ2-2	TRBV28	CASSHKIGAAFTGELFF	TGTGCCAGCAGCCATAAAATTGGGGCCGCGTTTACCGGGGAGCTGTTTTTT
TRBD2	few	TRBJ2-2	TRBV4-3	CASSPRLAGGVGTGELFF	TGCGCCAGCAGCCCTCGACTAGCGGGAGGAGTGGGGACCGGGGAGCTGTTTTTT
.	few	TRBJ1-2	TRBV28	CASSIWTQDYGYTF	TGTGCCAGCAGTATTTGGACACAAGACTATGGCTACACCTTC
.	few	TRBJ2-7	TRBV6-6	CASSPWQARGEQYF	TGTGCCAGCAGCCCCTGGCAGGCCCGAGGGGAGCAGTACTTC
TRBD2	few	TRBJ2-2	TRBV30	CAWTGLAGGRGTGELFF	TGTGCCTGGACGGGACTAGCGGGAGGGCGAGGCACCGGGGAGCTGTTTTTT
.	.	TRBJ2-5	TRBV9	CASSVLSQETQYF	TGTGCCAGCAGCGTACTCAGTCAAGAGACCCAGTACTTC
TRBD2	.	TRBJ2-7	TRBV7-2	CASSLASGTTYEQYF	TGTGCCAGCAGCTTAGCTTCCGGGACTACCTACGAGCAGTACTTC
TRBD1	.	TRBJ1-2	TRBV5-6	CASSWDRGYGYTF	TGTGCCAGCAGTTGGGACAGGGGATATGGCTACACCTTC
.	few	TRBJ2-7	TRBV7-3	CASSPGRGVAAQQYF	TGTGCCAGCAGCCCAGGAAGGGGCGTAGCGGCCCAGCAGTACTTC
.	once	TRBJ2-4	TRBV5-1	CASSFAGGDIQYF	TGCGCCAGCAGCTTTGCGGGTGGGGACATTCAGTACTTC
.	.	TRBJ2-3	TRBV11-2	CASSLNRGYTDTQYF	TGTGCCAGCAGCTTAAATAGGGGCTACACAGATACGCAGTATTTT
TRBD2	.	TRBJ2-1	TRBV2	CASNSGTVINEQFF	TGTGCCAGCAATAGCGGGACTGTGATCAATGAGCAGTTCTTC
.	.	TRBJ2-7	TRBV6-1	CASSAGGYSYEQYF	TGTGCCAGCAGTGCAGGAGGCTACTCCTACGAGCAGTACTTC